This passage covers 16 T cell receptor beta chains from one sample sequenced in a study of CD8 T cells in ankylosing spondylitis. Using its own MiXCR run on the 5' RACE reads, TCRdb lists one record per CDR3 protein. This sample has under 30,000 distinct CDR3 sequences; approximately 12% occur once, and the top ten carry about 35%. Sequenced input: blood. Receptors were obtained from a male donor with ankylosing spondylitis or in good health (not recorded which).

The genes are TRBV6-5 and TRBJ2-1; maybe TRBD2 (7 bases). There are 14 residues in the CDR3. Germline V lookup: CDR1 MNHEY, CDR2 SVGAGI. Trimming stripped 2 bases from V and 7 bases from J, with 12 bases between. The CDR3 sequence: CASSYGGGQNEQFF. CDR3 bases: TGTGCCAGCAGTTACGGCGGGGGCCAGAATGAGCAGTTCTTC.

This clonotype was seen many times. The rearrangement links TRBV12-3 or TRBV12-4 to TRBJ2-7; no clear D. V was trimmed by 3 bases and J by 2 bases, leaving 8 bases between them. The CDR3 sequence is 13 residues long. DNA of the CDR3: TGTGCCAGCAGTTTCGGCGGAGCCTACGAGCAGTACTTC. Amino acids: CASSFGGAYEQYF.

This clonotype was recorded a few times. The CDR3: CASSQPGRSNEKLFF. CDR3 in DNA: TGTGCCAGCAGCCAACCGGGACGGTCTAATGAAAAACTGTTTTTT. The chain joins TRBV7-2 to TRBJ1-4, with D perhaps TRBD1 (5 bases). The V end lost 5 bases, the J end lost 3 bases, and 13 bases lay between the germline ends. The CDR3 contains 15 residues. The germline gives CDR1 SGHTA, CDR2 FQGNSA.

V usage is TRBV7-2 and J usage is TRBJ2-1; D remains ambiguous. Trimming took off 1 base at V and 8 bases at J, with 3 bases between the two ends. The V gene's germline CDR1 is SGHTA and CDR2 FQGNSA. This CDR3 has 11 amino acids. The CDR3 sequence is CASSLEYEQFF. The CDR3 coding sequence is TGTGCCAGCAGCTTAGAGTATGAGCAGTTCTTC. The full variable domain, its missing parts supplied by reference TRBV7-2 and TRBJ2-1, is GAGVSQSPSNKVTEKGKDVELRCDPISGHTALYWYRQSLGQGLEFLIYFQGNSAPDKSGLPSDRFSAERTGGSVSTLTIQRTQQEDSAVYLCASSLEYEQFFGPGTRLTVL.

This clonotype appeared many times. The chain combines TRBV10-3 with TRBJ2-1; 7 nucleotides match TRBD1. V lost 7 bases to trimming and J lost 7 bases; unmatched junction nucleotides: 13. There are 15 residues in the CDR3. Germline V gives CDR1 ENHRY, CDR2 SYGVKD. CDR3 nucleotides: TGTGCCATCAAACCCGCGACAGGGCTGGGGAATGAGCAGTTCTTC. Translation: CAIKPATGLGNEQFF.

The rearrangement joins TRBV11-2 to TRBJ2-2; 7 nucleotides agree with TRBD1. Trimming took 2 bases from V and 1 from J; bases not matched to a gene: 1. This CDR3 is built from 15 residues. Germline assignment: CDR1 SGHAT and CDR2 FQNNGV. As DNA, the CDR3 is TGTGCCAGCAGCTTAAACAGGGGGAACACCGGGGAGCTGTTTTTT. Encoded protein: CASSLNRGNTGELFF.

The rearrangement joins TRBV12-3 or TRBV12-4 to TRBJ2-5; 11 positions agree with TRBD2. The CDR3 extends over 17 amino acids. J was trimmed by 4 bases and V by 6 bases; bases with no gene match: 13. CDR3 in DNA: TGTGCCAGCAGCAAAATTTTAGCGGGGGGGCCGTCAGAGACCCAGTACTTC. Its translation: CASSKILAGGPSETQYF.

There are many counts of this clonotype. The chain is built from TRBV5-1 and TRBJ1-4; 10 nucleotides line up with TRBD1. Trimming cost V 2 bases and J 3 bases; bases outside gene matches: 4. This CDR3 contains 16 residues. CDR1 and CDR2 (germline): SGHRS, YFSETQ. The CDR3 DNA follows: TGCGCCAGCAGCTTTGACAGGGGGCCGGCTAATGAAAAACTGTTTTTT. Translated, it gives CASSFDRGPANEKLFF.

The genes are TRBV7-9 and TRBJ2-7, with 11 bases matching TRBD2. This CDR3 is 15 amino acids long. V was pared by 5 bases and J by 4 bases, with 7 bases of the junction left unmatched. Germline-derived CDR1 and CDR2 are SEHNR and FQNEAQ (reference sequence). The DNA of the CDR3 is TGTGCCAGCAGCCCTATAGCGGGAGGGCCATACGAGCAGTACTTC. This codes for CASSPIAGGPYEQYF.

J is TRBJ1-5 and V is TRBV28, with TRBD1 matching 7 bases. Unmatched junction bases numbered 14, after V lost 6 bases and J lost 3 bases. This CDR3 is built from 17 residues. Germline lookup yields CDR1 MDHEN and CDR2 SYDVKM. DNA for the CDR3: TGTGCCAGCAGACTGACAGGGACCCGGCGTTCCAATCAGCCCCAGCATTTT. It translates to CASRLTGTRRSNQPQHF.

This clonotype was recorded many times. The chain is built from TRBV5-6 and TRBJ2-3; D remains ambiguous. This CDR3 has 16 amino acids. Trimming removed 1 base at V and 6 bases at J, with 18 bases between. Germline assignment: CDR1 SGHDT and CDR2 YYEEEE. CDR3 in DNA: TGTGCCAGCAGCTTGTTACAGCTACCGAAGAGGGATACGCAGTATTTT. It encodes CASSLLQLPKRDTQYF.

Many counts were recorded for this clonotype. The DNA for the CDR3 is TGTGCCAGCAGTTACTCGAGGGCCTACGAGCAGTACTTC. This codes for CASSYSRAYEQYF. The rearrangement uses TRBV6-5 and TRBJ2-7, with a tentative D call TRBD2 (5 bases). This CDR3 has 13 residues. Germline V gene sequence: CDR1 MNHEY, CDR2 SVGAGI. The ends were cut back, 0 bases at V and 2 bases at J, with 5 bases in the middle.

This rearrangement joins TRBV27 to TRBJ2-7; D is uncertain. Trimming removed 4 bases from V and 4 bases from J, with 20 bases in between. In germline, CDR1 is MNHEY, CDR2 SMNVEV (reference sequence). The CDR3 consists of 16 residues. The CDR3 nucleotides read TGTGCCAGCAGTTCCGGCCAAACTCGGTGGGGTTACGAGCAGTACTTC. Its protein is CASSSGQTRWGYEQYF.

This clonotype occurred many times. The CDR3 here is CASRRGEESPLHF. The CDR3 DNA sequence: TGTGCCAGCAGACGGGGGGAGGAATCACCCCTCCACTTT. The chain couples TRBV6-6 to TRBJ1-6; a possible D gene is TRBD1 (5 bases). V lost 6 bases and J 10 bases, leaving 13 bases between the germline ends. Germline V gene sequence: CDR1 MNHNY, CDR2 SVGAGI (reference sequence). The CDR3 runs to 13 residues.

This clonotype was seen repeatedly, ten times or more. The V and J genes are TRBV28 and TRBJ1-6, with 7 nucleotides matching TRBD1. This CDR3 is built from 13 residues. J lost 10 bases, V lost 7 bases, and 7 bases had no gene match. Germline CDR1 reads MDHEN; CDR2 reads SYDVKM. The CDR3 sequence: CASTDRARSPLHF. The CDR3 nucleotides read TGTGCCAGCACCGACAGGGCTCGCTCACCCCTCCACTTT. The variable domain in full, completed from reference TRBV28 and TRBJ1-6, reads DVKVTQSSRYLVKRTGEKVFLECVQDMDHENMFWYRQDPGLGLRLIYFSYDVKMKEKGDIPEGYSVSREKKERFSLILESASTNQTSMYLCASTDRARSPLHFGNGTRLTVT.

The chain couples TRBV27 to TRBJ2-7, with TRBD2 identical over 7 bases. From germline, CDR1 is MNHEY and CDR2 SMNVEV (reference sequence). V shed 11 bases and J 2 bases; nucleotides not matched to a gene: 6. The CDR3 has 12 residues. CDR3: CAGRDPTYEQYV. As DNA, the CDR3 is TGTGCCGGGAGGGACCCGACCTACGAGCAGTACGTC.